The clone carrying this T cell receptor (beta chain) showed up just a few times. Its specificity is not known. The data were obtained in a study of T cells in Graves' hyperthyroidism and ophthalmopathy. Amplification of TCR beta CDR3 regions used RNA as the template. HTBI primers were employed in a first-round RT-PCR of the TCR CDR3. In TCRdb, the multiplex PCR reads were re-called with MiXCR into one record per CDR3 protein. The sample consists of fewer than 700,000 distinct CDR3 sequences, roughly 15% of them appearing once. General study results and limits: Within blood appeared most thyroid clonotypes that had expanded above 0.001.

CDR1 and CDR2 (germline): SGHDT, YYEEEE. Between the trimmed V and J ends, which lost 3 bases and 1 base, there was a span of 10 bases. This CDR3 spans 15 amino acids. Clinical symptoms, serum thyroxine, TRAb, thyroid ultrasound and orbital computed tomography established diagnosis. The clonotype comes from a woman in her late teens or twenties with Graves' ophthalmopathy. The sequencing sample was made of blood. This sequence joins TRBV5-6 and TRBJ2-2; D could derive from TRBD1 or TRBD2 (6 bases each). CDR3 region: CASSSEGGNTGELFF. The CDR3 region has the DNA TGTGCCAGCAGCTCGGAGGGGGGGAACACCGGGGAGCTGTTTTTT.